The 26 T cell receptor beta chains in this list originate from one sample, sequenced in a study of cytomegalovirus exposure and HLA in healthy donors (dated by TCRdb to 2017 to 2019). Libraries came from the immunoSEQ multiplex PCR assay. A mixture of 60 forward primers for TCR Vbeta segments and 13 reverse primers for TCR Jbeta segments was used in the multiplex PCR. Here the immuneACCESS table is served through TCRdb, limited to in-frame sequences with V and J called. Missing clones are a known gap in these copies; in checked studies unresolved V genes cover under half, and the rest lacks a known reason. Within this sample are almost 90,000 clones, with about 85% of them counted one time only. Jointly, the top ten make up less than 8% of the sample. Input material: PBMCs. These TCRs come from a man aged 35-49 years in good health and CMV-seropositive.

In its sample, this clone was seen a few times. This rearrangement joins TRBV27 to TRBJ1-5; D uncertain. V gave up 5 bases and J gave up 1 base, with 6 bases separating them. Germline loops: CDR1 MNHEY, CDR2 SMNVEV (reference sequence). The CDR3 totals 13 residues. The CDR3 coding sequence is TGTGCCAGCAGTACTCGGAGCAATCAGCCCCAGCATTTT. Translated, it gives CASSTRSNQPQHF.

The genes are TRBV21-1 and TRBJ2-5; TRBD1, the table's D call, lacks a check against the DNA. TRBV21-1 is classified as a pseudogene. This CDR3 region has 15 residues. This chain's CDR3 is CASSNFRGYQETQYF. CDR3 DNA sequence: TGTGCCAGCAGCAATTTTAGGGGTTACCAAGAGACCCAGTACTTC.

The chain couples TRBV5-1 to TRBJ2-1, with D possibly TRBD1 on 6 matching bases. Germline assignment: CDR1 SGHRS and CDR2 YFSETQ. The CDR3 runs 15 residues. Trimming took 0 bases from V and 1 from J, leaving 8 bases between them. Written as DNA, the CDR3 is TGCGCCAGCAGCTTGGAGGGGGTTTCCTACAATGAGCAGTTCTTC. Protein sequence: CASSLEGVSYNEQFF.

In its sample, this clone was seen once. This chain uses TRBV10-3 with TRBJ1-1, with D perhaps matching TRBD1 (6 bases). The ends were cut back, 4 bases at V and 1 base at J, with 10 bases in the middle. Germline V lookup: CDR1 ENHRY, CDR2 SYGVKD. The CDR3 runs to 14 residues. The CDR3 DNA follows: TGTGCCATCAGTGGCGGACAGAAGAACACTGAAGCTTTCTTT. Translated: CAISGGQKNTEAFF.

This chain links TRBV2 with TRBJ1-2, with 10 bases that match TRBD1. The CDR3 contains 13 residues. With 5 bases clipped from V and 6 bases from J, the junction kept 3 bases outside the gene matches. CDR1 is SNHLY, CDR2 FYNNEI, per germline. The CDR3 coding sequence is TGTGCCAGCAGTCGGACAGGGGGGGATGGCTACACCTTC. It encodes CASSRTGGDGYTF.

CDR3 nucleotide sequence: TGTGCCAGCTCCCTTGACAGAACCGGGGAGCTGTTTTTT. Protein product: CASSLDRTGELFF. This chain connects TRBV18 to TRBJ2-2; tentatively, D is TRBD1 (5 bases). Germline V CDR1 and CDR2: KGHSH, LQKENI. Trimming took 6 bases from V and 5 from J, leaving 10 bases between them. The CDR3 is 13 residues long.

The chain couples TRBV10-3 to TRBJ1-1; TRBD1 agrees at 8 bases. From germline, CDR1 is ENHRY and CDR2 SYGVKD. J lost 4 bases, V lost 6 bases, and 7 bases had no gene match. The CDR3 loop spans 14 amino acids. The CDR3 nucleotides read TGTGCCATCAGCCCAGACAGGGGAGTCACTGAAGCTTTCTTT. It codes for CAISPDRGVTEAFF.

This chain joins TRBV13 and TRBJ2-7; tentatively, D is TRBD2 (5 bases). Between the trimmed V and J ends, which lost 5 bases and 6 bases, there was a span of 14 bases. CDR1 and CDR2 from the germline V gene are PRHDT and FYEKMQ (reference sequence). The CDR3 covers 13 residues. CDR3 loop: CASSVLGSGEQYF. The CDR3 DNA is TGTGCCAGCAGCGTACTAGGAAGCGGCGAGCAGTACTTC.

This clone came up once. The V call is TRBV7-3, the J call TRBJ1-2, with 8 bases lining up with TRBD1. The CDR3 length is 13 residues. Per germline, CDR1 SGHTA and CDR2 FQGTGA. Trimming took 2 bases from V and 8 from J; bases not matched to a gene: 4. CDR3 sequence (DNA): TGTGCCAGCAGCTTAGCGGCAGGGGGCGGCTACACCTTC. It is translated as CASSLAAGGGYTF.

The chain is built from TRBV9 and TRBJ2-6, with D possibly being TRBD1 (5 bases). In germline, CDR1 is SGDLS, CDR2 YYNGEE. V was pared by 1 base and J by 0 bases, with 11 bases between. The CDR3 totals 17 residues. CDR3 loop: CASSVSRGYSGANVLTF. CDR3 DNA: TGTGCCAGCAGCGTAAGTAGGGGTTACTCTGGGGCCAACGTCCTGACTTTC.

The CDR3 loop reads CASSLAFGTRGGTDTQYF. The DNA for the CDR3 is TGTGCCAGCAGCTTAGCGTTCGGGACTAGAGGGGGCACAGATACGCAGTATTTT. J is TRBJ2-3 and V is TRBV7-3, with 8 bases matching TRBD2. The V segment lost 2 bases and the J segment 1 base; nucleotides outside the gene matches: 11. This CDR3 comprises 18 residues. Per the germline V gene, CDR1 is SGHTA and CDR2 is FQGTGA.

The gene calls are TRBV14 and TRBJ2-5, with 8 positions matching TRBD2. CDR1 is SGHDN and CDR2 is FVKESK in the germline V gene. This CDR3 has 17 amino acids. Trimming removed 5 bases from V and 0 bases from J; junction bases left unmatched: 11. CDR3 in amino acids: CASSFTGGADDQETQYF. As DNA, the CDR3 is TGTGCCAGCAGCTTCACGGGAGGGGCCGATGACCAAGAGACCCAGTACTTC.

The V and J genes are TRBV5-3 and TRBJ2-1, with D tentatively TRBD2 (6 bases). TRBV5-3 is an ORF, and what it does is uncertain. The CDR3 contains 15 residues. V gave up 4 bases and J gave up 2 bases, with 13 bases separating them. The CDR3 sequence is CARSKGLTTYNEQFF. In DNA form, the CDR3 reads TGTGCCAGAAGCAAGGGACTTACAACCTACAATGAGCAGTTCTTC.

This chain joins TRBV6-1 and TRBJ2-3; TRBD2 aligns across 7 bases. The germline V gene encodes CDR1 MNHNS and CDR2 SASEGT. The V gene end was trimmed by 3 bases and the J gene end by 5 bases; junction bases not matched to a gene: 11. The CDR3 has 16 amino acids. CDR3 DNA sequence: TGTGCCAGCAGTGACCGCGGGAGATACCCCAAAGATACGCAGTATTTT. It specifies CASSDRGRYPKDTQYF.

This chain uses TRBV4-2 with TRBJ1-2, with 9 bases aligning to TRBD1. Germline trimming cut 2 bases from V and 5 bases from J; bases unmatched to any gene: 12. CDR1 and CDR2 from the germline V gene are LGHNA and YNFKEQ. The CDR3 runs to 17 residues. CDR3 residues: CASSQTAPGQGLYGYTF. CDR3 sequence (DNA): TGTGCCAGCAGCCAAACTGCCCCGGGACAGGGTTTGTATGGCTACACCTTC.

The CDR3 nucleotides are TGTGCCAGCAGCCTGGGACAGTCCTACGAGCAGTACTTC. Protein product: CASSLGQSYEQYF. The chain is built from TRBV2 and TRBJ2-7, with 7 bases fitting TRBD1. V was clipped by 6 bases and J by 1 base; unmatched bases: 3. CDR1 is SNHLY, CDR2 FYNNEI, per germline. The CDR3 is 13 residues long.

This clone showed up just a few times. In DNA form, the CDR3 reads TGTGCCAGTAGCAGGGACAGGGGGTCAGAGACCCAGTACTTC. It translates to CASSRDRGSETQYF. The J gene is TRBJ2-5, the V gene TRBV19; the match to TRBD1 covers 11 bases. The CDR3 sequence is 14 residues long. After removal of 6 bases from V and 4 bases from J, the junction contained 4 bases not matched to a gene. The germline gives CDR1 LNHDA, CDR2 SQIVND (reference sequence).

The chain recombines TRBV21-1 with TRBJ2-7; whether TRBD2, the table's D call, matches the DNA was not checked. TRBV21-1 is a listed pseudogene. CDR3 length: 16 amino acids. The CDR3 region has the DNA TGTGCCAGCAGCAAGGGACTAGCGGGGGAACCCTACGAGCAGTACTTC. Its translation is CASSKGLAGEPYEQYF.

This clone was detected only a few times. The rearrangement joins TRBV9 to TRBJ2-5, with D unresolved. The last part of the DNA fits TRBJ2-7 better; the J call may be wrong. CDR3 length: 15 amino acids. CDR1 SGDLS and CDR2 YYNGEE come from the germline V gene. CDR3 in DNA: TGTGCCAGCAGCCCCCACGGTGGTGGAAACTACGAGCAGTACTTC. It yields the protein CASSPHGGGNYEQYF.

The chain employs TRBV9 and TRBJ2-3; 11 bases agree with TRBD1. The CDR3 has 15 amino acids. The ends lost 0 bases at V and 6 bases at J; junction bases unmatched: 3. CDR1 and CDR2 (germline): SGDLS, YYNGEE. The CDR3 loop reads CASSVEGTGGDTQYF. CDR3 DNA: TGTGCCAGCAGCGTAGAAGGGACAGGGGGGGATACGCAGTATTTT.

The DNA of the CDR3 is TGTGCCAGCAGCCTAACTTACTATGGCTACACCTTC. It encodes CASSLTYYGYTF. The chain combines TRBV28 with TRBJ1-2, with unresolved D. Trimming took 6 bases from V and 3 from J, leaving 8 bases between them. Germline CDR1 and CDR2: MDHEN and SYDVKM. The CDR3 has 12 residues.

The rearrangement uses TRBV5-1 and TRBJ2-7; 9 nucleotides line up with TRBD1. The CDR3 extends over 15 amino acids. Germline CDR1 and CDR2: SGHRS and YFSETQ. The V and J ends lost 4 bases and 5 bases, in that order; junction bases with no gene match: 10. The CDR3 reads CASSPEGTGLDEQYF. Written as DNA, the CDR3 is TGCGCCAGCAGCCCGGAAGGGACAGGGCTCGACGAGCAGTACTTC.

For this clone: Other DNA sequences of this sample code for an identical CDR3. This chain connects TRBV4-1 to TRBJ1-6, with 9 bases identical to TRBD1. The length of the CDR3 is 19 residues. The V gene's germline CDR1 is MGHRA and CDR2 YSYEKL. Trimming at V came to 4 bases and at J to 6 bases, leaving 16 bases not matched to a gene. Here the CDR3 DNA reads TGCGCCAGCAGCCCTACCCTGGGACAGGGTTTTGACCCTAATTCACCCCTCCACTTT. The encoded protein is CASSPTLGQGFDPNSPLHF.

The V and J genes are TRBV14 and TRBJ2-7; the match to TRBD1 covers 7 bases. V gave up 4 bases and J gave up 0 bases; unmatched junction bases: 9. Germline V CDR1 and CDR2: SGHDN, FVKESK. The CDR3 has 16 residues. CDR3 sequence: CASSPRQGRNSYEQYF. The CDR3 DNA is TGTGCCAGCAGCCCCAGACAGGGAAGAAACTCCTACGAGCAGTACTTC. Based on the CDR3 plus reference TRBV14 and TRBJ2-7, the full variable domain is EAGVTQFPSHSVIEKGQTVTLRCDPISGHDNLYWYRRVMGKEIKFLLHFVKESKQDESGMPNNRFLAERTGGTYSTLKVQPAELEDSGVYFCASSPRQGRNSYEQYFGPGTRLTVT.

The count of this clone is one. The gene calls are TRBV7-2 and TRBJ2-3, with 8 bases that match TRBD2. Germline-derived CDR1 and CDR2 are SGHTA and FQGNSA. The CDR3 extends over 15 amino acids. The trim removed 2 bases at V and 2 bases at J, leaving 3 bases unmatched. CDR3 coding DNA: TGTGCCAGCAGCTTATCAGCGGGGGTCACAGATACGCAGTATTTT. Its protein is CASSLSAGVTDTQYF.

CDR3 DNA: TGTGCCAGCAGCCCAAACAGGGGTCCCAATCAGCCCCAGCATTTT. Its translation is CASSPNRGPNQPQHF. The V call is TRBV7-6, the J call TRBJ1-5; TRBD1 agrees at 7 bases. Per germline, CDR1 SGHVS and CDR2 FNYEAQ. V dropped 5 bases and J dropped 3; count of bases not matched to a gene: 7. The CDR3 is 15 amino acids. The full variable domain, completed using reference TRBV7-6 and TRBJ1-5, is GAGVSQSPRYKVTKRGQDVALRCDPISGHVSLYWYRQALGQGPEFLTYFNYEAQQDKSGLPNDRFSAERPEGSISTLTIQRTEQRDSAMYRCASSPNRGPNQPQHFGDGTRLSIL.